This T cell receptor (beta chain) comes out of a study of control samples from healthy donors and cancer patients (dated by TCRdb to the early 2020s). Libraries came from the immunoSEQ multiplex PCR assay. TCRdb took over this immuneACCESS table, retaining in-frame rearrangements with V and J assigned. Such tables are incomplete; in checked studies, under half of the missing clones stem from an unresolved V gene, and the remainder is unexplained. The sample data list some 120,000 clones, and 80% to 90% of these were observed just once. The top ten clonotypes cover about 8.7% of the sample. CDR1 and CDR2 (DFQATT, SNEGSKA) derive from the germline V gene (reference sequence). V and J lose 3 bases and 4 bases, and a span of 15 bases separates them. Spanning cysteine to phenylalanine, the CDR3 consists of 14 amino acids. The retained sequence is limited to the CDR3, 42 bases, with the frame set at the first base.

On this clone itself: The antigen this receptor binds is unknown. No base quality values were provided; no much bigger clone lies one nucleotide off.

The TCR comes from a middle-aged man in good health. The chain uses TRBV20-1 and TRBJ1-1, with a weak D call of TRBD1 (5 bases match). Sequencing was carried out using blood. The sequenced DNA is TGCAGTGCTAGTGCGGGGGAAGGAGGCACTGAAGCTTTCTTT. This is translated as CSASAGEGGTEAFF.